This is a list of T cell receptor beta chains from one sample in a study of beta chain features in type 1 diabetes. Profiling relied on immunoSEQ multiplex PCR, and the TCRdb table lists in-frame clones only, not all of them. This sample has some 270,000 clones, with 12% to 15% found just once. The specimen was naive CD4+ T cells from blood. Source of these receptors: a woman aged 40 to 50 in good health. The CDR3 runs from the conserved cysteine through the conserved F or W. Each record gives: D gene, J gene, V gene, clone size, CDR3 protein, CDR3 DNA. The D gene is left open where the match is weak. A clone size is listed for some rows: how often the clone was seen (once, few, many), or a class if it is expanded.

D: TRBD1
J: TRBJ1-3
V: TRBV6-6
size: few
CDR3: CASNPRDRIGNTIYF
DNA: TGTGCCAGCAACCCGAGGGACAGAATTGGAAACACCATATATTTT

D: TRBD1
J: TRBJ2-2
V: TRBV5-1
size: few
CDR3: CASSLPTGTTGELFF
DNA: TGCGCCAGCAGCTTACCGACAGGGACCACCGGGGAGCTGTTTTTT

D: TRBD2
J: TRBJ2-3
V: TRBV6-6
size: .
CDR3: CASSPAGGPDTQYF
DNA: TGTGCCAGCAGTCCAGCGGGGGGGCCAGATACGCAGTATTTT

D: .
J: TRBJ2-3
V: TRBV4-3
size: few
CDR3: CASSQDRVFTDTQYF
DNA: TGCGCCAGCAGCCAAGACAGGGTGTTCACAGATACGCAGTATTTT

D: TRBD1
J: TRBJ2-5
V: TRBV19
size: few
CDR3: CASSTTGAGTQYF
DNA: TGTGCCAGTAGTACCACAGGGGCGGGGACCCAGTACTTC

D: .
J: TRBJ1-6
V: TRBV5-1
size: .
CDR3: CASSPETIRASPLHF
DNA: TGCGCCAGCAGCCCGGAGACTATACGGGCTTCACCCCTCCACTTT

D: .
J: TRBJ1-2
V: TRBV4-1
size: .
CDR3: CASSPRDTLYGYTF
DNA: TGCGCCAGCAGCCCCCGGGACACCCTGTATGGCTACACCTTC

D: TRBD1
J: TRBJ2-1
V: TRBV19
size: few
CDR3: CASSIGDRDNEQFF
DNA: TGTGCCAGTAGTATAGGGGACAGGGACAATGAGCAGTTCTTC

D: .
J: TRBJ2-2
V: TRBV29-1
size: few
CDR3: CSVGKGSNTGELFF
DNA: TGCAGCGTAGGAAAGGGGTCGAACACCGGGGAGCTGTTTTTT

D: TRBD2
J: TRBJ2-1
V: TRBV5-4
size: .
CDR3: CASSSPSGGAIEQFF
DNA: TGTGCCAGCAGTTCCCCGAGCGGGGGGGCTATTGAGCAGTTCTTC

D: TRBD1
J: TRBJ1-2
V: TRBV5-6
size: few
CDR3: CASSLVEDRGDYGYTF
DNA: TGTGCCAGCAGCTTGGTCGAGGACAGGGGTGACTATGGCTACACCTTC

D: TRBD1
J: TRBJ1-1
V: TRBV6-5
size: once
CDR3: CASSLNGQGAEAFF
DNA: TGTGCCAGCAGCTTGAACGGACAGGGGGCTGAAGCTTTCTTT

D: .
J: TRBJ2-6
V: TRBV9
size: .
CDR3: CASSARSSGANVLTF
DNA: TGTGCCAGCAGCGCCCGGTCCTCTGGGGCCAACGTCCTGACTTTC

D: TRBD1
J: TRBJ2-7
V: TRBV6-5
size: .
CDR3: CASSYLGQGNLYEQYF
DNA: TGTGCCAGCAGTTACTTAGGACAGGGCAACCTCTACGAGCAGTACTTC

D: .
J: TRBJ1-2
V: TRBV9
size: .
CDR3: CASSVAGGGYGYTF
DNA: TGTGCCAGCAGCGTAGCCGGGGGTGGCTATGGCTACACCTTC

D: .
J: TRBJ1-2
V: TRBV20-1
size: .
CDR3: CSAEEFMAFTF
DNA: TGCAGTGCCGAGGAATTTATGGCTTTCACCTTC

D: .
J: TRBJ2-5
V: TRBV7-2
size: few
CDR3: CASSLSRGKETQYF
DNA: TGTGCCAGCAGCTTAAGTAGGGGAAAAGAGACCCAGTACTTC

D: .
J: TRBJ2-3
V: TRBV15
size: .
CDR3: CATSRSASRLDTQYF
DNA: TGTGCCACCAGCAGATCAGCTAGCCGGTTGGATACGCAGTATTTT

D: TRBD2
J: TRBJ2-1
V: TRBV4-1
size: few
CDR3: CASSQLPGLAGREQFF
DNA: TGCGCCAGCAGCCAACTACCGGGACTAGCGGGGAGGGAGCAGTTCTTC

D: .
J: TRBJ2-7
V: TRBV19
size: few
CDR3: CASSQDMTYEQYF
DNA: TGTGCCAGTAGCCAGGACATGACCTACGAGCAGTACTTC

D: TRBD2
J: TRBJ2-2
V: TRBV7-6
size: few
CDR3: CASSLWASGGNTGELFF
DNA: TGTGCCAGCAGCTTATGGGCTAGCGGGGGGAACACCGGGGAGCTGTTTTTT

D: .
J: TRBJ1-2
V: TRBV5-8
size: few
CDR3: CASSFGSYGYTF
DNA: TGTGCCAGCAGCTTCGGGAGCTATGGCTACACCTTC

D: .
J: TRBJ1-1
V: TRBV6-5
size: few
CDR3: CASRRQIMVTEAFF
DNA: TGTGCCAGCAGGAGACAGATTATGGTCACTGAAGCTTTCTTT

D: .
J: TRBJ1-5
V: TRBV2
size: .
CDR3: CASSVLREDQGPQHF
DNA: TGTGCCAGCAGTGTCCTTCGGGAGGACCAGGGGCCCCAGCATTTT

D: .
J: TRBJ1-5
V: TRBV19
size: few
CDR3: CASSIVRYSNQPQHF
DNA: TGTGCCAGTAGTATAGTACGGTATAGCAATCAGCCCCAGCATTTT

D: TRBD1
J: TRBJ1-2
V: TRBV5-4
size: few
CDR3: CASSIPGTGHGYTF
DNA: TGTGCCAGCAGCATCCCCGGGACAGGGCACGGCTACACCTTC

D: TRBD1
J: TRBJ1-1
V: TRBV29-1
size: many
CDR3: CSARQGANTEAFF
DNA: TGCAGCGCCAGACAGGGAGCGAACACTGAAGCTTTCTTT

D: .
J: TRBJ2-5
V: TRBV20-1
size: few
CDR3: CSATAGETQYF
DNA: TGCAGTGCCACAGCGGGAGAGACCCAGTACTTC